This passage covers 12 T cell receptor beta chains from one sample sequenced in a study of blood T cells in healthy people across ages (dated by TCRdb to between 2015 and 2017). The method behind the library was 5' RACE. A second PCR of roughly 6 to 11 cycles was run with a J-beta primer mix and a sample-barcoded 5' primer. TCRdb's own reprocessing of the public reads used fastp at Q25 and MiXCR and kept productive beta chains. Rows merge per CDR3 protein into single entries with the most common DNA and genes. Present in this sample are around 1,900,000 distinct CDR3 sequences, roughly two fifths of which were seen just once. Clones ranked in the top ten supply more than 20% of the sample. Material for sequencing was blood. These receptor sequences come from a human donor in good health.

Concerning this clonotype: A single base separates this from a much larger clone, so it may be a read error. This chain links TRBV27 with TRBJ2-5; D gene uncertain. The J call may be incorrect, as the DNA end agrees better with TRBJ2-1. The CDR3 contains 13 residues. Germline V gene lookup returns CDR1 MNHEY and CDR2 SMNVEV (reference sequence). CDR3 sequence: CASSFKYQETQFF. CDR3 bases: TGTGCCAGCAGCTTCAAGTACCAAGAGACCCAGTTCTTC.

This clonotype was observed many times. J is TRBJ2-7 and V is TRBV28, with D perhaps TRBD1 (6 bases). CDR1 and CDR2 from the germline V gene are MDHEN and SYDVKM. V lost 6 bases and J 4 bases, leaving 16 bases between the germline ends. The CDR3 spans 14 residues. The CDR3 region is CASRKGVGDYEQYF. For the CDR3, the DNA is TGTGCCAGCAGAAAGGGGGTCGGAGATTACGAGCAGTACTTC.

This clonotype was seen a handful of times. The rearrangement uses TRBV7-2 and TRBJ1-4; D gene unclear. Between the trimmed V and J ends, which lost 5 bases and 5 bases, there was a span of 9 bases. CDR1 and CDR2 (germline): SGHTA, FQGNSA. The CDR3 has 13 residues. CDR3 DNA: TGTGCCAGCAGCGATCGCAGGAATGAAAAACTGTTTTTT. Translating gives CASSDRRNEKLFF.

V and J are TRBV20-1 and TRBJ1-1; a possible D gene is TRBD1 (6 bases). Trimming took 4 bases from V and 1 from J, leaving 13 bases between them. The CDR3 totals 14 residues. CDR1 is DFQATT and CDR2 is SNEGSKA in the germline V gene (reference sequence). CDR3 in DNA: TGCAGTGCTAAAGAGACAGGTTCGAACACTGAAGCTTTCTTT. The encoded protein is CSAKETGSNTEAFF.

The chain employs TRBV2 and TRBJ2-1, with a possible D match to TRBD1 (6 bases). The CDR3 runs 15 residues. The V gene lost 11 bases and the J gene lost 4 bases, with 21 bases spanning the gap. CDR1 is SNHLY, CDR2 FYNNEI, per germline. The CDR3 spells CAGTPQGRRYNEQFF. CDR3 sequence (DNA): TGTGCCGGCACCCCACAGGGTCGTAGATACAATGAGCAGTTCTTC.

This chain links TRBV7-2 with TRBJ1-2, with 8 bases matching TRBD1. Germline-derived CDR1 and CDR2 are SGHTA and FQGNSA. The J segment lost 5 bases and the V segment lost 5 bases, leaving 10 bases of the junction unmatched. CDR3 length: 15 residues. The CDR3 protein is CASSILQGVGYGYTF. In nucleotides, the CDR3 is TGTGCCAGCAGCATACTACAGGGGGTAGGGTATGGCTACACCTTC.

The chain carries TRBV6-2 or TRBV6-3 and TRBJ1-1, with D possibly TRBD1 on 5 matching bases. CDR1 and CDR2 from the germline V gene are MNHEY and SVGEGT. The CDR3 extends over 12 amino acids. The V gene lost 2 bases and the J gene lost 12 bases, with 13 bases spanning the gap. The CDR3 loop is CASSYPGASTFF. CDR3 sequence (DNA): TGTGCCAGCAGTTACCCCGGGGCCTCTACTTTCTTT.

This clonotype has just a few counts. The chain employs TRBV29-1 and TRBJ1-1, with 9 bases that match TRBD1. The CDR3 totals 13 residues. V trimming: 6 bases; J trimming: 5 bases; junction bases outside the gene matches: 7. The germline V gene has CDR1 SQVTM and CDR2 ANQGSEA. The CDR3 nucleotides are TGCAGCGTAAGGACAGGGGATTCTACTGAAGCTTTCTTT. Translated: CSVRTGDSTEAFF.

This clonotype has only a few counts. The chain recombines TRBV29-1 with TRBJ2-1, with 11 positions matching TRBD2. Germline-derived CDR1 and CDR2 are SQVTM and ANQGSEA. Trimming cost V 1 base and J 4 bases; bases outside gene matches: 3. The CDR3 totals 15 residues. CDR3 sequence: CSVEVLAGGYNEQFF. DNA for the CDR3: TGCAGCGTTGAAGTTTTAGCGGGGGGGTACAATGAGCAGTTCTTC.

This clonotype has just one count. The chain links TRBV7-2 to TRBJ2-7; a possible D gene is TRBD1 (5 bases). Germline V gene lookup returns CDR1 SGHTA and CDR2 FQGNSA. V lost 0 bases, J lost 2 bases, and 11 bases lay in between. The CDR3 consists of 15 residues. The CDR3 spells CASSLAWGDAYEQYF. In DNA form, the CDR3 reads TGTGCCAGCAGCTTAGCTTGGGGCGATGCCTACGAGCAGTACTTC. Based on the CDR3 plus reference TRBV7-2 and TRBJ2-7, the full variable domain is GAGVSQSPSNKVTEKGKDVELRCDPISGHTALYWYRQSLGQGLEFLIYFQGNSAPDKSGLPSDRFSAERTGGSVSTLTIQRTQQEDSAVYLCASSLAWGDAYEQYFGPGTRLTVT.

The sample holds a few counts of this clonotype. As the CDR3 is not closed by the conserved phenylalanine or tryptophan, this likely results from a read error. The rearrangement joins TRBV5-5 to TRBJ2-1, with D perhaps matching TRBD1 (6 bases). The CDR3 is made up of 20 amino acids. Germline CDR1 is SGHKS and CDR2 is YYEKEE (reference sequence). V lost 7 bases, J lost 6 bases, and 35 bases lay in between. The CDR3 is CASRRPWGSQTGIFVNEQFL. As DNA, the CDR3 is TGTGCCAGCCGCCGACCGTGGGGCTCCCAGACAGGTATATTCGTCAATGAGCAGTTCTTA.

V is TRBV29-1 and J is TRBJ1-2, with D hard to call. Between the trimmed V and J ends, which lost 4 bases and 3 bases, there was a span of 9 bases. CDR1 and CDR2 from the germline V gene are SQVTM and ANQGSEA. The CDR3 covers 12 residues. CDR3 sequence (DNA): TGCAGCGTTGGGGGTTACTACTATGGCTACACCTTC. This codes for CSVGGYYYGYTF.